This TCR beta chain was recovered during a study of regulatory T cells in long-lasting Graves disease (dated by TCRdb to about 2021). Study-wide context: In the newly diagnosed Graves' disease group, patients had been taking antithyroid drugs for less than 3 months. Peripheral blood TCR sequencing and RNA sequencing compared persistent Graves' disease patients with newly diagnosed Graves' disease patients. The study was registered as a clinical trial and conducted in China. A total of around 35 samples underwent TCR sequencing, from about 13 patients with persistent Graves' disease and 20 patients with newly diagnosed Graves' disease.

The CDR3, from cysteine to phenylalanine, totals 15 residues. Only the CDR3 region is kept as DNA, spanning 45 bases read in frame from base 1. CDR1 DFQATT and CDR2 SNEGSKA were looked up in the germline V gene (reference sequence). V loses 6 bases of germline sequence and J loses 3 bases, and the interval between the two ends is 20 bases. This clonotype was picked up many times. Its antigen specificity is not known. No quality values exist for individual bases; no much larger clone is one base distant. According to the study, the label for this sample's time point signals: newly diagnosed GD, antithyroid drugs for less than 3 months. RNA was extracted from PBMCs in TRIzol for both TCR sequencing and RNA sequencing. The diagnosis of Graves' disease followed American Thyroid Association guidelines. Patients were recruited from an endocrinology department in Xi'an, China. Each patient gave about 8.1 milliliters of peripheral blood, collected in an EDTA anticoagulant tube. Ficoll Paque Plus density gradient separation was used to isolate PBMCs, and no additional T cell sorting was done. An Agilent 2100 Bioanalyzer and agarose gel were used to check RNA quality, while a NanoDrop 2000 measured RNA concentration.

General conclusions and limits of the study: The authors acknowledged the small sample size as a limitation that may reduce accuracy. Persistent disease showed preferential use of TRBV28, TRBJ1-2 and TRBJ2-5, whereas newly diagnosed disease favored TRBV20-1 and TRBJ2-1. Sequencing and analysis were limited to the TCR beta chain. Lower TCR Shannon entropy and fewer highly expanded clones were observed in persistent Graves' disease patients than in newly diagnosed patients, which suggested clonal expansion. Because the primary lesion, thyroid tissue, could not be accessed, the study looked at peripheral blood alone. Persistent patients shared more public clonotypes among themselves (roughly 2,700) than newly diagnosed patients did (roughly 920).

The receptor library was made with multiplex PCR. The sample was run on an Illumina HiSeq 4000. iRepertoire HTBI primers and Arm-PCR amplification of CDR3 regions were used to construct TCR beta libraries. Before sequencing, the PCR products went through gel purification. In the paper's pipeline: Gene usage analysis of CDR3 amino acid clonotypes relied on the 60 or so TRBV and 14 TRBJ segments identified across samples. Filtered high-quality paired reads were merged into contigs using COPE and FqMerger. BLAST was used to align contigs to the IMGT TRBV, TRBD and TRBJ reference genes, and CDR3 was defined following IMGT. Clonotypes above 0.1% frequency were classified as highly expanded clones. Shannon entropy was used to measure repertoire diversity, and the Gini coefficient was used to measure V-J evenness. Clonotypes shared by more than one individual were considered public. In TCRdb, the public reads were trimmed at Q25 with fastp and aligned with MiXCR, with productive beta chains retained. For every CDR3 protein sequence, its rows merge into one entry that carries the most common genes and DNA. TCRdb's processing, not the authors', yielded these V and J calls. Recorded for this sample are 250,000 to 300,000 distinct CDR3 sequences; 15% to 20% of them occurred a single time. 14% of the sample belongs to the ten largest clones.

These data were also reused for a study on T cells in Graves' hyperthyroidism and ophthalmopathy. As noted in the second study: Graves' hyperthyroidism was defined as stable when no progression to ophthalmopathy occurred over 18 months of follow-up. The hyperthyroidism patients were between 18 and 65 years old and newly diagnosed, with a disease duration of less than 2 months. The study excluded patients with uncontrolled infections, other autoimmune diseases, pregnancy or lactation. Diagnoses were based on clinical symptoms, serum thyroxine and TRAb, thyroid ultrasound and orbital computed tomography. The first round of RT-PCR for the TCR CDR3 was performed with the HTBI primer set and the Qiagen OneStep RT-PCR kit. Blood samples also contained most of the expanded thyroid clonotypes (frequency above 0.001), which suggests that blood repertoires may reflect thyroid immune responses. A 13 V-J signature model separated ophthalmopathy from stable hyperthyroidism, with over 85% sensitivity and roughly 81% specificity in cross-validation and 80%/75% in testing. In validation, progression to ophthalmopathy was predicted by the model with 55% to 71% sensitivity and 72% to 85% specificity, a median of roughly six months before onset. To identify TCR V-J signatures that set the groups apart, the researchers used a discovery cohort of 100 patients, made up of 40 to 45 with Graves' ophthalmopathy and 55 to 65 with stable Graves' hyperthyroidism. Prospective prediction of ophthalmopathy was tested in an independent validation cohort consisting of roughly 20 hyperthyroidism patients and about 17 patients who later progressed to ophthalmopathy. The approximately 100 discovery patients were divided at random into training and test sets in a 7:3 ratio. The study also compared thyroid tissue and blood T-cell repertoires from about six Graves' hyperthyroidism patients. Following sampling, methimazole starting at 30 mg daily was given to hyperthyroidism patients, and high-dose intravenous methylprednisolone was given to ophthalmopathy patients. Libraries were constructed in a second round of multiplex PCR, after which size selection and purification were performed. The libraries were sequenced on an Illumina HiSeq2000 using paired-end 100 bp reads. SOAPnuke was used to process the raw data, with reads discarded if the reads contained adapters or uncalled bases, had a mean Phred below 15, or lacked an exact constant-primer or identifier match. High-quality paired reads were merged using COPE v1.2.5, and each unique nucleotide sequence was defined as a clonotype. MiTCR v1.1 was used to align clonotypes to the IMGT TRBV, TRBD and TRBJ reference segments. Only V-J combinations with frequency above 0.0001, covering about 99% of repertoires, were analysed. The TCS score was defined as the ratio of F50 (clonal expansion) to E x V (chaos), calculated using BLOSUM62-based TCRdist between CDR3 peptides within each V-J. Welch's t-statistics and random forest reduced several hundred V-J features to under 15, which were used in a naive Bayes classifier (R e1071). No statistical method was used to fix the sample size in advance, and group allocation was not hidden from the investigators. The paper reports TCR Vbeta CDR3 sequencing of some 140 peripheral blood samples: under 45 ophthalmopathy, about 75 hyperthyroidism and roughly 17 progressor patients.

The sample here was peripheral blood mononuclear cells (PBMCs), taken at new diagnosis, from a patient treated with antithyroid drugs. This TCR was recovered from a woman under 40 with Graves disease. Donor details come from another sample of the same person, matched by shared clones. Rearrangement joined TRBV20-1 to TRBJ1-2; TRBD1 might be the D gene, on 6 matching bases. The CDR3 sequence is CSAGPSGGADYGYTF. At the DNA level, the sequence is TGCAGTGCAGGACCCTCGGGGGGCGCCGACTATGGCTACACCTTC.